This TCR beta chain was sequenced in a study of cytomegalovirus exposure and HLA in healthy donors. Vbeta (60) and Jbeta (13) primers were used in the PCR. TCRdb's table, derived via immunoSEQ multiplex PCR, lists solely in-frame clones and lacks some. This sample carries more than 95,000 clones, roughly 73% of them seen once, and the ten largest clones take 8.5% to 10%. V gave up 0 bases and J gave up 4 bases, with 10 bases separating them. The CDR3 consists of 15 residues. Germline V gene sequence: CDR1 SGHRS, CDR2 YFSETQ. The V and J genes are TRBV5-1 and TRBJ1-4; perhaps TRBD1 as D (5 bases). Sequences were obtained from PBMCs. The origin of this receptor is a woman aged 40 to 50 in good health and CMV-seropositive. The CDR3 spells CASSLGQTNNEKLFF. For the CDR3, the DNA is TGCGCCAGCAGCTTGGGACAGACCAATAATGAAAAACTGTTTTTT.